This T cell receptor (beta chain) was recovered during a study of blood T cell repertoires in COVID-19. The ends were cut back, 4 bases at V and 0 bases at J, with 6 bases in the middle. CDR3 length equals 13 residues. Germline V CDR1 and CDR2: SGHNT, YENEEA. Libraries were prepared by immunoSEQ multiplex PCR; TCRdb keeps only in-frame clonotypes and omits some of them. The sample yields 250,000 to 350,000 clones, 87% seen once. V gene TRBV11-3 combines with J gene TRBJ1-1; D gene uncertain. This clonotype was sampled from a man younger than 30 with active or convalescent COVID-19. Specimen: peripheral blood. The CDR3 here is CASSYDLNTEAFF. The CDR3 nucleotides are TGTGCCAGCAGCTACGACTTGAACACTGAAGCTTTCTTT.